The clone carrying this TCR beta chain occurred a few times. This sample is part of a study of PD-L1 blockade in urothelial cancer. Study as a whole: Patients started atezolizumab at some point between 2013 and 2015, 1,200 mg intravenously every 3 weeks.

Assay used: immunoSEQ multiplex PCR; TCRdb lists only in-frame clones, some missing. The sample includes some 97,000 clones, roughly nine tenths of them seen just once. The CDR3 extends over 14 amino acids. V lost 5 bases and J lost 11, with 22 bases in between. Per germline, CDR1 SGDLS and CDR2 YYNGEE. The source material was PBMCs, sampled around atezolizumab (anti-PD-L1) treatment. The genes are TRBV9 and TRBJ1-1; D gene ambiguous. The receptor was isolated from an elderly woman with urothelial cancer. The CDR3 is CASSQLTVAVGAFF. DNA of the CDR3: TGTGCCAGCAGTCAGTTGACGGTGGCGGTTGGGGCTTTCTTT.